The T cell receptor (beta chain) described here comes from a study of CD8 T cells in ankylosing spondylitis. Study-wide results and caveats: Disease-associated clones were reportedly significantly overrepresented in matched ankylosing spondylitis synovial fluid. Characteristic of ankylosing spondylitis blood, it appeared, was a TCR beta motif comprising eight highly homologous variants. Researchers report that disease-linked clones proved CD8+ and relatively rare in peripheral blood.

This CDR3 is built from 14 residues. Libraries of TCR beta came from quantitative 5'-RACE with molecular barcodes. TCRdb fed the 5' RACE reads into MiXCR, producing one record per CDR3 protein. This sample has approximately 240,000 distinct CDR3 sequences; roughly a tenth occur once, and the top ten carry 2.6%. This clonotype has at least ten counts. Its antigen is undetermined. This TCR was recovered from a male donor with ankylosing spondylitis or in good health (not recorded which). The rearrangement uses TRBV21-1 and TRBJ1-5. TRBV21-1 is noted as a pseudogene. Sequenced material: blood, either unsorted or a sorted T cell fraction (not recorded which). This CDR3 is CASSKGAPNQPQHF. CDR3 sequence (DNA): TGTGCCAGCAGCAAAGGAGCACCTAATCAGCCCCAGCATTTT.